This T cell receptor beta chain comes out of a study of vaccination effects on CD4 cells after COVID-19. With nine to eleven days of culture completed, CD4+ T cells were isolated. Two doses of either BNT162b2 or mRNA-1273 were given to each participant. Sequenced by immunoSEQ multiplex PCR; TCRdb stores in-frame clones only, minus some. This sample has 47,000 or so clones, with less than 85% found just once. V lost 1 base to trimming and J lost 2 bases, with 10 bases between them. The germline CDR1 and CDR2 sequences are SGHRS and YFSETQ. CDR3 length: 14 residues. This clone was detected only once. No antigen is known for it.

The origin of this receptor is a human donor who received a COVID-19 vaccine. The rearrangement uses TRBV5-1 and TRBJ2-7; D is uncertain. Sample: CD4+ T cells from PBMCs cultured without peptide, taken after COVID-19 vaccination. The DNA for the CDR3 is TGCGCCAGCAGCTTGTTAGACGGCACCTACGAGCAGTACTTC. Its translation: CASSLLDGTYEQYF.